These 13 T cell receptor beta chains share one sample of origin, sequenced in a study of T cell clonality in common variable immunodeficiency. General study findings and limits: In common variable immunodeficiency, TCR beta chains reportedly carried fewer deletions and N-nucleotide insertions.

Profiling relied on immunoSEQ multiplex PCR, and the TCRdb table lists in-frame clones only, not all of them. The sample contains 40,000 to 50,000 clones, none of them singletons. No antigen has been assigned to these receptors. The sample consisted of peripheral blood mononuclear cells. Every receptor here comes from a human donor with common variable immunodeficiency.

At least ten counts were recorded for this clone. The read ends 3 residues shy of where the CDR3 ends; the end is completed using the germline J gene. The chain employs TRBV5-6 and TRBJ2-5, with D tentatively TRBD2 (5 bases). Trimming took 4 bases from V and 4 from J, leaving 11 bases between them. This CDR3 comprises 13 residues. Germline lookup yields CDR1 SGHDT and CDR2 YYEEEE. The CDR3 bases that were read are TGTGCCAGCAGCCCGGGGTCGATAGAGACC. Amino acid sequence: CASSPGSIET. The complete CDR3 protein is CASSPGSIETQYF.

The sample holds many counts of this clone. The read comes to an end 3 residues before the CDR3 does, leaving the germline J gene to fill in the end. J is TRBJ2-2 and V is TRBV6-4; D ambiguous. Germline V gene lookup returns CDR1 MRHNA and CDR2 SNTAGT. The length of the CDR3 is 12 residues. V lost 7 bases, J lost 4 bases, and 7 bases lay in between. The CDR3 spells CASILATGELFF. The DNA read from the CDR3 is TGTGCCAGCATATTGGCCACCGGGGAG.

This clone appeared many times. The CDR3 goes on 3 residues after the read ends, and that part is filled in from the germline J gene. The rearrangement links TRBV18 to TRBJ2-2; maybe TRBD1 (6 bases). Trimming took off 1 base at V and 0 bases at J, with 6 bases between the two ends. CDR3 length: 15 amino acids. Germline CDR1 is KGHSH and CDR2 is LQKENI. CDR3 sequence: CASSPRTANTGELFF. The CDR3 bases that were read are TGTGCCAGCTCACCACGGACAGCGAACACCGGGGAG.

Details on this clone: The sequenced fragment ends 3 residues before the CDR3 boundary, so the rest is inferred from the germline J gene. The V gene is TRBV7-9, the J gene TRBJ1-2; 9 bases line up with TRBD1. V trimming: 4 bases; J trimming: 7 bases; junction bases outside the gene matches: 7. The CDR3 length is 14 residues. The V gene's germline CDR1 is SEHNR and CDR2 FQNEAQ (reference sequence). The CDR3 bases that were read are TGTGCCAGCAGCTCTCCCGGGACAGGGAGTGGC. Protein: CASSSPGTGSG. Given in full, the CDR3 is CASSSPGTGSGYTF.

Of note for this clone: The CDR3 end falls 3 residues outside the read, so it is completed with the germline J gene. This chain joins TRBV19 and TRBJ1-6; possible D gene TRBD1, 5 bases. This CDR3 comprises 17 residues. Trimming took 4 bases from V and 4 from J, leaving 17 bases between them. The germline V gene encodes CDR1 LNHDA and CDR2 SQIVND (reference sequence). The sequenced part of the CDR3 DNA is TGTGCCAGTAGTACGGACCAGGGAGGGAAGTATAATTCACCC. Amino acids: CASSTDQGGKYNSP. The whole CDR3 protein reads CASSTDQGGKYNSPLHF.

In its sample, this clone was seen a few times. Read data end 3 residues before the CDR3 end; the end is taken from the germline J gene. The chain couples TRBV20-1 to TRBJ2-3; 7 bases agree with TRBD2. Germline CDR1 is DFQATT and CDR2 is SNEGSKA (reference sequence). Trimming cost V 3 bases and J 7 bases; bases outside gene matches: 19. The CDR3 is made up of 17 amino acids. The CDR3 DNA, read in part, is TGCAGTGCTAGGGGGGGGTTGGGAGGCGCTAGATCGTATACG. As protein: CSARGGLGGARSYT. The whole CDR3 protein is CSARGGLGGARSYTQYF.

This clone has a handful of counts. The missing CDR3 end, 3 residues past where the read stops, is filled in from the germline J gene. This chain links TRBV2 with TRBJ1-5, with TRBD1 matching 9 bases. This CDR3 is built from 14 residues. V lost 6 bases, J lost 6 bases, and 6 bases stayed unmatched. Germline V lookup: CDR1 SNHLY, CDR2 FYNNEI. The CDR3 sequence: CASRDRGPIQPQHF. Partial CDR3 DNA: TGTGCCAGCAGGGACAGGGGTCCTATTCAGCCC.

In regard to this clone: The missing CDR3 end, 3 residues past where the read stops, is filled in from the germline J gene. Additional DNA sequences in this sample encode the identical CDR3. The chain combines TRBV6-1 with TRBJ2-7; 7 bases are a match to TRBD1. The germline V gene has CDR1 MNHNS and CDR2 SASEGT. The CDR3 contains 16 residues. Trimming cost V 0 bases and J 2 bases; bases outside gene matches: 7. The part of the CDR3 DNA that was read is TGTGCCAGCAGTGAAGCGCACGAGACAGGGACCTACGAG. This translates into CASSEAHETGTYE. The full CDR3 is CASSEAHETGTYEQYF.

This clone appeared a few times. The CDR3 extends 3 residues past the end of the read, so its final part is completed from the germline J gene. This chain uses TRBV19 with TRBJ2-7, with 7 positions matching TRBD1. CDR1 is LNHDA and CDR2 is SQIVND in the germline V gene (reference sequence). The CDR3 extends over 15 amino acids. The V and J ends lost 0 bases and 2 bases, in that order; junction bases with no gene match: 4. CDR3 DNA, as far as it was read: TGTGCCAGTAGTATAGATACTGGGACAGCCTACGAG. This sequence encodes CASSIDTGTAYE. The CDR3 in its entirety is CASSIDTGTAYEQYF.

This clone was observed a handful of times. The read terminates 3 residues ahead of where the CDR3 ends, so the germline J gene completes it. The rearrangement uses TRBV19 and TRBJ2-6; 9 nucleotides align to TRBD1. CDR1 is LNHDA and CDR2 is SQIVND in the germline V gene (reference sequence). The ends lost 5 bases at V and 0 bases at J; junction bases unmatched: 8. The CDR3 spans 18 residues. The DNA read from the CDR3 is TGTGCCAGTAGTCCATTACAGGGGGCTAGCTCTGGGGCCAACGTC. As protein: CASSPLQGASSGANV. Given in full, the CDR3 is CASSPLQGASSGANVLTF. The variable domain in full, completed from reference TRBV19 and TRBJ2-6, reads DGGITQSPKYLFRKEGQNVTLSCEQNLNHDAMYWYRQDPGQGLRLIYYSQIVNDFQKGDIAEGYSVSREKKESFPLTVTSAQKNPTAFYLCASSPLQGASSGANVLTFGAGSRLTVL.

This clone was recorded many times. The read terminates 3 residues ahead of where the CDR3 ends, so the germline J gene completes it. The chain joins TRBV20-1 to TRBJ2-2, with 11 bases fitting TRBD2. V gave up 0 bases and J gave up 6 bases; unmatched junction bases: 6. This CDR3 region has 16 residues. Germline loops: CDR1 DFQATT, CDR2 SNEGSKA (reference sequence). CDR3 sequence: CSARDYSGGASGELFF. Incomplete CDR3 DNA: TGCAGTGCTAGAGATTATAGCGGGGGGGCTTCCGGGGAG.

Details on this clone: Read sequence stops 3 residues before the CDR3 end, and the germline J gene provides the missing end. This chain joins TRBV7-6 and TRBJ2-5, with D maybe TRBD1 (7 bases). V was trimmed by 4 bases and J by 1 base, leaving 16 bases between them. This CDR3 comprises 16 residues. Germline-derived CDR1 and CDR2 are SGHVS and FNYEAQ. The part of the CDR3 DNA that was read is TGTGCCAGCAGCTCACCGGCAGGGGGGCCCCAAGAGACC. This encodes CASSSPAGGPQET. The whole CDR3 is CASSSPAGGPQETQYF.

The sample holds many counts of this clone. The sequenced fragment ends 3 residues before the CDR3 boundary, so the rest is inferred from the germline J gene. This sequence joins TRBV14 and TRBJ2-1, with 15 bases identical to TRBD2. The CDR3 runs to 20 residues. The J segment lost 0 bases and the V segment lost 2 bases, leaving 8 bases of the junction unmatched. Germline CDR1 SGHDN, CDR2 FVKESK. The CDR3 bases that were read are TGTGCCAGCAGCCAAACGGGACTAGCGGGAGGCCGGAGCTCCTACAATGAG. Protein sequence: CASSQTGLAGGRSSYNE. In full, the CDR3 is CASSQTGLAGGRSSYNEQFF.